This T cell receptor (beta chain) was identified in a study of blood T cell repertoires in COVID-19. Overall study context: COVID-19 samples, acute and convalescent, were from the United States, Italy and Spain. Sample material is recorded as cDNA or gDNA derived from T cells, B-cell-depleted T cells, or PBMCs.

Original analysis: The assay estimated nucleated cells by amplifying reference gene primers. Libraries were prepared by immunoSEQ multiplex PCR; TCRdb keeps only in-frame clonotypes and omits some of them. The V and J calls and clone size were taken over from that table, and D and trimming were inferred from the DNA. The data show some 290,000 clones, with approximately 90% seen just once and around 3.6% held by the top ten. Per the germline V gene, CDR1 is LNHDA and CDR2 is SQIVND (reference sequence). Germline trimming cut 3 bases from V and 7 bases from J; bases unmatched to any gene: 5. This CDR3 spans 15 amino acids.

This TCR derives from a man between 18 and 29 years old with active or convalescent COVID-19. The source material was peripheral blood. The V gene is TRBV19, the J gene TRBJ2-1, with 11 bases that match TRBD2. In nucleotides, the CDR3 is TGTGCCAGTAGTATCGGTAGCGGGGGGGGAAATGAGCAGTTCTTC. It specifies CASSIGSGGGNEQFF.